The clone carrying this T cell receptor beta chain was observed once. Per the authors' pipeline: Scientists estimated how many nucleated cells there were by amplifying reference gene primers. The assay was immunoSEQ multiplex PCR, and TCRdb's table has in-frame clones only and misses some. V and J calls and clone size are copied from that table; D and trimming were computed from the DNA. This repertoire shows under 400,000 clones, 75% to 90% found once; its top ten account for less than 3.5%. This specimen belongs to a study of blood T cell repertoires in COVID-19. Background on the study: Sites across the United States, Italy and Spain contributed samples from acute and convalescent COVID-19.

The receptor was derived from a woman in her thirties with COVID-19, enrolled during active disease. The sequencing sample was made of peripheral blood.

The CDR3, as DNA: TGCGCCAGCAGCTTGGACGCGGTGGGCTACACCTTC. It yields the protein CASSLDAVGYTF. The chain has TRBV5-1 and TRBJ1-2; no clear D. CDR1 is SGHRS, CDR2 YFSETQ, per germline. The V end lost 0 bases, the J end lost 8 bases, and 8 bases lay between the germline ends. The CDR3 spans 12 residues.